The entry below describes one T cell receptor beta chain. Its target is unknown. The entry originates in a study of cytomegalovirus exposure and HLA in healthy donors. Study as a whole: Genotyping showed around 80% of roughly 400 donors falling in the Caucasian-associated ancestry cluster.

The primer mix had 60 Vbeta and 13 Jbeta primers. Assay: immunoSEQ multiplex PCR; the TCRdb copy retains only in-frame clones and omits some. The sample has some 150,000 clones; the top ten hold under 3.5%. General study findings and limits: Being productive about 90% or about 30% of the time was typical of most TCR beta V segments in an earlier analysis.

The CDR3 sequence is 12 residues long. Trimming removed 10 bases from V and 3 bases from J, with 10 bases in between. Germline V lookup: CDR1 MDHEN, CDR2 SYDVKM. The gene calls are TRBV28 and TRBJ1-5; D is perhaps TRBD1 (5 bases). The sequence was collected from a middle-aged man in good health and CMV-seronegative. The material sequenced was PBMCs. CDR3 sequence: CATRGPNQPQHF. The CDR3 DNA is TGTGCCACGCGGGGACCCAATCAGCCCCAGCATTTT.